This T cell receptor beta chain was sequenced for a study of STAT5B mutations in CD4+ large granular lymphocyte leukemia. Original processing methods: A productive frequency of 2.59 x 10-5 was the lowest detectable. TCRdb keeps only in-frame clones here, not all; method: immunoSEQ multiplex PCR. The DNA was the basis for D and trimming; V, J and clone size are from that table. The sample consists of about 31,000 clones, about 74% of them appearing once. Study-level points and caveats: Without putative leukemic clones, patient CD4-sorted repertoires remained more clonal than healthy CD4+ repertoires. Without HLA matching, higher CD4+ than CD8+ T-LGLL clonality could reflect small sample size.

This clone was seen a handful of times. Its antigen is not identified. This TCR derives from a human donor in good health. Specimen: CD4+ T cells from blood buffy coats.

CDR3 residues: CASSEEGNYGYTF. CDR3 nucleotides: TGTGCCAGCAGTGAGGAGGGGAACTATGGCTACACCTTC. This chain links TRBV2 with TRBJ1-2; tentatively, D is TRBD1 (5 bases). V lost 3 bases and J lost 2, with 7 bases in between. CDR1 and CDR2 (germline): SNHLY, FYNNEI. This CDR3 comprises 13 residues.